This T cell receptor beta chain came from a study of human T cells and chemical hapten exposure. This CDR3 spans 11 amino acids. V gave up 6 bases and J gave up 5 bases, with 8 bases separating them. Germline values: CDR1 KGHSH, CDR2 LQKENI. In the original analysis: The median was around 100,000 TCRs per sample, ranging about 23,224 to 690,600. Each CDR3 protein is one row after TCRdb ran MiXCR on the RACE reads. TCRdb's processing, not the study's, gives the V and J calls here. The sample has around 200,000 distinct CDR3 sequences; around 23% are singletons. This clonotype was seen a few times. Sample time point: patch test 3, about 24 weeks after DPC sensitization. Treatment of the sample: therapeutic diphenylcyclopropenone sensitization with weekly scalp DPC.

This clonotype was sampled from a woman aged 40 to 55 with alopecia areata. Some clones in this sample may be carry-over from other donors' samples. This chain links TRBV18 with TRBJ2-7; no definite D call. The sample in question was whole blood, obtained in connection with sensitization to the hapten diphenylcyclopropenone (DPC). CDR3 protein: CASSYDNEQYF. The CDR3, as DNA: TGTGCCAGCTCGTACGACAACGAGCAGTACTTC.